This is a list of T cell receptor beta chains from one sample in a study of cytomegalovirus exposure and HLA in healthy donors. The data were produced by immunoSEQ multiplex PCR, yet TCRdb's version contains in-frame clones alone and is incomplete. The sample has about 200,000 clones; around 77% are singletons. The sequenced material came from PBMCs. These receptors originate from a man aged 30 to 45 in good health and CMV-seronegative. The CDR3 runs from the conserved cysteine through the conserved F or W. The order of the fields is J gene, clone size, D gene, V gene, CDR3 DNA, CDR3 protein. D genes are given only for firm matches. Rows may omit the clone size; those that give it use once, few, many or a size class.

TRBJ2-1 few TRBD2 TRBV19 TGTGCCAGTAGTATTTCGGGCGGGAGGTCCAATGAGCAGTTCTTC CASSISGGRSNEQFF
TRBJ2-1 . TRBD2 TRBV6-1 TGTGCCAGCAGCCCGCTAGCGGGAGTTTGGAATGAGCAGTTCTTC CASSPLAGVWNEQFF
TRBJ2-3 . TRBD2 TRBV4-1 TGCGCCAGCAGCCAGCCCAGAGGGGGACTAGTCACAGATACGCAGTATTTT CASSQPRGGLVTDTQYF
TRBJ1-2 . TRBD1 TRBV7-2 TGTGCCAGCAGCTTAACGGGACAGGGAGAAGGCTACACCTTC CASSLTGQGEGYTF
TRBJ2-7 . . TRBV28 TGTGCCAGCAGTCGGGATCCTGGGCTCTACGAGCAGTACTTC CASSRDPGLYEQYF
TRBJ1-5 . TRBD1 TRBV2 TGTGCCAGCAGTGATCCGCGACAGGGGAAACAGCCCCAGCATTTT CASSDPRQGKQPQHF
TRBJ1-5 . TRBD1 TRBV5-1 TGCGCCAGCAGCTTCCGGACAGGGGATGGCAATCAGCCCCAGCATTTT CASSFRTGDGNQPQHF
TRBJ1-2 few TRBD1 TRBV6-4 TGTGCCAGCAGTGAAGGTGGGACAGGGTCCGGCTACACCTTC CASSEGGTGSGYTF
TRBJ2-2 . . TRBV11-3 TGTGCCAGCAGCTTGCAGCGCAACACCGGGGAGCTGTTTTTT CASSLQRNTGELFF
TRBJ1-2 . TRBD1 TRBV5-1 TGCGCCAGCAGCTACGCCTCCACAGGGGACTATGGCTACACCTTC CASSYASTGDYGYTF
TRBJ2-3 once TRBD2 TRBV27 TGTGCCAGCAGCCTACTAGCGGGAGGGTCAGCAGATACGCAGTATTTT CASSLLAGGSADTQYF
TRBJ1-6 . . TRBV5-6 TGTGCCAGCAGCTTGGTTAGCTCCTATAATTCACCCCTCCACTTT CASSLVSSYNSPLHF
TRBJ2-1 . . TRBV7-3 TGTGCCAGCAGCTTAAACCGTCGGTGGGAGCAGTTCTTC CASSLNRRWEQFF
TRBJ1-1 . . TRBV5-6 TGTGCCAGCAACCCAACAGGGCGGACTGAAGCTTTCTTT CASNPTGRTEAFF
TRBJ2-3 . . TRBV15 TGTGCCACCAGAACTAGGGACACCCTCCCAGATACGCAGTATTTT CATRTRDTLPDTQYF
TRBJ2-2 . . TRBV7-9 TGTGCCAGCAGGGCGGAAGAGGTCGTGTACACCGGGGAGCTGTTTTTT CASRAEEVVYTGELFF
TRBJ2-4 . . TRBV6-1 TGTGCCAGCAGTGATTATTTGGAGGACATTCAGTACTTC CASSDYLEDIQYF
TRBJ1-2 few . TRBV30 TGTGCCTGGAGCGCCCAGGGGAACTATGGCTACACCTTC CAWSAQGNYGYTF
TRBJ1-2 . TRBD1 TRBV27 TGTGCCAGCAGTCCTGGGACAGGGGACCACTATGGCTACACCTTC CASSPGTGDHYGYTF
TRBJ1-2 . TRBD1 TRBV28 TGTGCCAGCAGTCAAATAACAGGGGGGAGGGCAGTTGGCTACACCTTC CASSQITGGRAVGYTF
TRBJ2-7 . TRBD2 TRBV27 TGTGCCAGCAGTGTACTAGCGGGAGGGACCTACGAGCAGTACTTC CASSVLAGGTYEQYF
TRBJ2-7 . . TRBV5-1 TGCGCCAGCAGCTTGAGGGCAGGGATCTACGAGCAGTACTTC CASSLRAGIYEQYF
TRBJ2-7 . . TRBV5-4 TGTGCCAGCAGCTCGACCGGGGGAGGCTGGGAGAACGAGCAGTACTTC CASSSTGGGWENEQYF
TRBJ2-5 . TRBD2 TRBV5-6 TGTGCCAGCAGCTTTTGGACTAGCGGGAGTAGGACCCAGTACTTC CASSFWTSGSRTQYF
TRBJ2-7 . TRBD2 TRBV10-1 TGCGCCAGCAGTGAGCAAGCGGGGACCTCCTACGAGCAGTACTTC CASSEQAGTSYEQYF
TRBJ1-2 few . TRBV11-2 TGTGCCAGCAGCCCCGGGGAATGGTATGGCTACACCTTC CASSPGEWYGYTF
TRBJ2-7 . . TRBV2 TGTGCCAGCAGTGAAACGCAGGGGTACTACGAGCAGTACTTC CASSETQGYYEQYF
TRBJ1-6 . TRBD1 TRBV18 TGTGCCAGCTCACCTTTGGGACAGGGACTCTCACCCCTCCACTTT CASSPLGQGLSPLHF
TRBJ1-3 . TRBD1 TRBV2 TGTGCCAGCAGTGACGACAGGGGGCCCCTCTCTGGAAACACCATATATTTT CASSDDRGPLSGNTIYF
TRBJ1-1 few TRBD1 TRBV19 TGTGCCAGCTTTGGGACAGGGGTGCCCAACACTGAAGCTTTCTTT CASFGTGVPNTEAFF
TRBJ2-3 . TRBD1 TRBV29-1 TGCAGCGTTGAAGATAAGGTGAGGGGGCTGTCCACAGATACGCAGTATTTT CSVEDKVRGLSTDTQYF
TRBJ1-1 . . TRBV7-2 TGTGCCAGCAGGGCAGGGGCCCCTGAAGCTTTCTTT CASRAGAPEAFF
TRBJ2-1 . TRBD2 TRBV28 TGTGCCAGCAGTCTGCTAGCGGGAGCCTACAATGAGCAGTTCTTC CASSLLAGAYNEQFF
TRBJ2-3 . . TRBV4-1 TGCGCCAGCAGCCAACAGACGGAGGCCTCAGATACGCAGTATTTT CASSQQTEASDTQYF
TRBJ2-7 . . TRBV10-1 TGCGCCAGCAGTGACGGGGTCGAGCAGTACTTC CASSDGVEQYF
TRBJ1-5 . . TRBV6-1 TGTGCCAGCAGTGAACTGGCAGTTAATCAGCCCCAGCATTTT CASSELAVNQPQHF
TRBJ1-2 . . TRBV28 TGTGCCAGCAGTTTAAGGGGTCATTCAGATGGCTACACCTTC CASSLRGHSDGYTF
TRBJ2-4 . . TRBV11-2 TGTGCCAGCAGCTTAGACCCTTCAGCGCGTCTAGCCAAAAACATTCAGTACTTC CASSLDPSARLAKNIQYF
TRBJ2-7 . . TRBV7-6 TGTGCCAGCAGCCTAATTGGTGGTCAGGGTATGCACGAGCAGTACTTC CASSLIGGQGMHEQYF
TRBJ2-7 . . TRBV5-1 TGCGCCAGCACCCAAGGCGGGATCTCCTACGAGCAGTACTTC CASTQGGISYEQYF
TRBJ2-7 . . TRBV5-4 TGTGCCAGCAGCTTTTTTGGCGGAGCCTACGAGCAGTACTTC CASSFFGGAYEQYF
TRBJ2-7 few TRBD1 TRBV10-3 TGTGCCATCAGTGACCGGACAGGGGCGCGATCCTACGAGCAGTACTTC CAISDRTGARSYEQYF
TRBJ2-7 . TRBD2 TRBV28 TGTGCCAGCAGGGTAACTAGCGGGAGGGCCTACGAGCAGTACTTC CASRVTSGRAYEQYF
TRBJ2-7 . TRBD1 TRBV7-9 TGTGCCAGCACCCGCGGACAGGGGAGATGGGCGGGAGAATACGAGCAGTACTTC CASTRGQGRWAGEYEQYF
TRBJ2-1 . TRBD1 TRBV19 TGTGCCAGTGATTCCGGGACAGAATACAATGAGCAGTTCTTC CASDSGTEYNEQFF
TRBJ2-7 . TRBD2 TRBV15 TGTGCCACCAGCAGAGGTCCGGGACTAGCCTTCTCCTACGAGCAGTACTTC CATSRGPGLAFSYEQYF
TRBJ2-7 . . TRBV10-1 TGCGCCAGAGGGGACTTCTCCTACGAGCAGTACTTC CARGDFSYEQYF
TRBJ1-2 . . TRBV4-2 TGTGCCAGCAGCCACCTCCGGGACACGAAGCATGGCTACACCTTC CASSHLRDTKHGYTF
TRBJ2-2 . TRBD1 TRBV29-1 TGCAGCGTTAGTGGGACAGGTGCGAACACCGGGGAGCTGTTTTTT CSVSGTGANTGELFF
TRBJ2-7 . TRBD2 TRBV5-1 TGCGCCAGCAGCTTGTGGCGGGAGTCCAGCGAGCAGTACTTC CASSLWRESSEQYF